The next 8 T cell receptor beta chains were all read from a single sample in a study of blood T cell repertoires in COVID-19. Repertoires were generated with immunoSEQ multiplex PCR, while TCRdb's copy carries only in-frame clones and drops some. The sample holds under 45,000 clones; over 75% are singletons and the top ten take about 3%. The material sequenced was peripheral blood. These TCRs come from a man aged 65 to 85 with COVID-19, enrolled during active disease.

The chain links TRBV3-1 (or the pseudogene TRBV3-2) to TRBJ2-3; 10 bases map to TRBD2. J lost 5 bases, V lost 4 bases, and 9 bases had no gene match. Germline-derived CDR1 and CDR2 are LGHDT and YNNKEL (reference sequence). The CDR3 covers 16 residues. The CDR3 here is CASSPSGRGCGDTQYF. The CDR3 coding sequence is TGTGCCAGCAGCCCGAGCGGGAGGGGGTGTGGAGATACGCAGTATTTT.

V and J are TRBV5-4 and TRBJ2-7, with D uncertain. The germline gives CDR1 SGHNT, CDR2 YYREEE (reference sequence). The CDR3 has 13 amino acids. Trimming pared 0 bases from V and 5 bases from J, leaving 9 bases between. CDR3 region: CASSLDANDEQYF. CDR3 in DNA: TGTGCCAGCAGCTTGGATGCTAATGACGAGCAGTACTTC. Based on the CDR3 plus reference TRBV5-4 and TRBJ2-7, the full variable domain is ETGVTQSPTHLIKTRGQQVTLRCSSQSGHNTVSWYQQALGQGPQFIFQYYREEENGRGNFPPRFSGLQFPNYSSELNVNALELDDSALYLCASSLDANDEQYFGPGTRLTVT.

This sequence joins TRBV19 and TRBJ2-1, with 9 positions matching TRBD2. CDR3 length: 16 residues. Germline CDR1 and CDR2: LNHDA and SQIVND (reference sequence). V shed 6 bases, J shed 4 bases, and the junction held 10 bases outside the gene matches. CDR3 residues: CASSVVLAGQYNEQFF. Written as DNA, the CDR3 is TGTGCCAGTAGCGTTGTCCTAGCGGGACAATACAATGAGCAGTTCTTC.

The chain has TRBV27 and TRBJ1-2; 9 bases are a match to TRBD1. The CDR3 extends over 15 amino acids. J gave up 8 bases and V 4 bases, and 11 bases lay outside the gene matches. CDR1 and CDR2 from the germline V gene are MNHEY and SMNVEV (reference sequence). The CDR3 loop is CASSSHDRGAWGYTF. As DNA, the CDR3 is TGTGCCAGCAGTTCGCACGACAGGGGGGCCTGGGGCTACACCTTC.

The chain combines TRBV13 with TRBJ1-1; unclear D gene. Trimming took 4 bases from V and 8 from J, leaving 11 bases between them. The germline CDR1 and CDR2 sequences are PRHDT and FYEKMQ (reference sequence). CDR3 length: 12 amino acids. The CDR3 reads CASSSPLQEAFF. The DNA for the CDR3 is TGTGCCAGCAGCTCTCCTCTACAGGAAGCTTTCTTT.

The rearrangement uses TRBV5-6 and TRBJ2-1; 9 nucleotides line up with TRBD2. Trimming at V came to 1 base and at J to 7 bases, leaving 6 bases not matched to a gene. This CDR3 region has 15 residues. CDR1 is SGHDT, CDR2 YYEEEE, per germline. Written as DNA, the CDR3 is TGTGCCAGCAGCTTGAACCCCCTAGCGGGAAATGAGCAGTTCTTC. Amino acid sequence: CASSLNPLAGNEQFF.

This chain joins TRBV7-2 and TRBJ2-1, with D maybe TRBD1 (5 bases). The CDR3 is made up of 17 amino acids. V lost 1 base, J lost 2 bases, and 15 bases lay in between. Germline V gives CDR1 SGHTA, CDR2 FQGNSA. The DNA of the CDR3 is TGTGCCAGCAGCTTAGGTAAGGGGTCTCTCGCCTACAATGAGCAGTTCTTC. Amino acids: CASSLGKGSLAYNEQFF.

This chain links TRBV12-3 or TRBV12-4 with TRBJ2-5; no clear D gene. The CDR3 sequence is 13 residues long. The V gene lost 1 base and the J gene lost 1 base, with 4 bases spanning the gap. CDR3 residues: CASSLGLQETQYF. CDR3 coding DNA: TGTGCCAGCAGTTTAGGACTCCAAGAGACCCAGTACTTC.